This entry lists 10 T cell receptor beta chains sequenced from one sample in a study of tumor-infiltrating lymphocytes in localized non-small cell lung cancer. The assay was immunoSEQ multiplex PCR, and TCRdb's table has in-frame clones only and misses some. The repertoire consists of around 14,000 clones, with 55% to 70% occurring once and the leading ten covering approximately 20%. The sequenced sample was uninvolved lung tissue not adjacent to the tumor. Source of these receptors: a human donor with non-small cell lung cancer.

The J gene is TRBJ1-2, the V gene TRBV27; D call uncertain. CDR1 and CDR2 (germline): MNHEY, SMNVEV (reference sequence). V gave up 6 bases and J gave up 3 bases, with 11 bases separating them. This CDR3 spans 13 amino acids. The CDR3 region has the DNA TGTGCCAGCAGCCGACGTGAAGACTATGGCTACACCTTC. Translating gives CASSRREDYGYTF.

CDR3 sequence: CASSPGTENSPLHF. CDR3 coding DNA: TGTGCCAGCAGCCCCGGGACCGAGAATTCACCCCTCCACTTT. This chain links TRBV6-4 with TRBJ1-6, with a tentative D call TRBD1 (5 bases). This CDR3 is built from 14 residues. Germline CDR1 reads MRHNA; CDR2 reads SNTAGT. Trimming shortened V by 6 bases and J by 7 bases, and 13 bases separated the two germline ends.

This clone was counted a few times. This rearrangement joins TRBV11-2 to TRBJ1-2; D remains ambiguous. The V and J ends lost 11 bases and 6 bases respectively, with 7 bases between them. The length of the CDR3 is 9 residues. CDR1 SGHAT and CDR2 FQNNGV come from the germline V gene. The CDR3 is CAHNHGYTF. CDR3 sequence (DNA): TGTGCCCACAATCATGGCTACACCTTC.

This clone was seen only a few times. This sequence joins TRBV2 and TRBJ1-2; perhaps TRBD1 as D (5 bases). V was pared by 7 bases and J by 6 bases, with 15 bases between. Germline V gene lookup returns CDR1 SNHLY and CDR2 FYNNEI. CDR3 length equals 13 residues. The CDR3 nucleotides read TGTGCCAGCAATTACCAGGGACGCGATGGCTACACCTTC. Translation: CASNYQGRDGYTF.

In its sample, this clone ranks as medium-sized. The J gene is TRBJ2-7, the V gene TRBV4-1, with 7 nucleotides matching TRBD2. Germline values: CDR1 MGHRA, CDR2 YSYEKL. The V and J ends lost 4 bases and 0 bases, in that order; junction bases with no gene match: 12. The length of the CDR3 is 17 residues. The DNA for the CDR3 is TGCGCCAGCAGCCGGAACCTGGGGGGGACTGGCTCCTACGAGCAGTACTTC. Translating it yields CASSRNLGGTGSYEQYF.

CDR3 in DNA: TGCGCCAGCAGCCAACACAGGGGGCAGAACACTGAAGCTTTCTTT. This translates into CASSQHRGQNTEAFF. The chain recombines TRBV4-3 with TRBJ1-1, with 9 bases matching TRBD1. V gave up 2 bases and J gave up 1 base; unmatched junction bases: 2. CDR1 and CDR2 (germline): LGHNA, YSLEER. The CDR3 length is 15 residues.

The rearrangement links TRBV28 to TRBJ2-5; TRBD2 aligns across 7 bases. The CDR3 consists of 17 residues. Germline V gene data show CDR1 as MDHEN and CDR2 as SYDVKM. V trimming: 3 bases; J trimming: 4 bases; junction bases outside the gene matches: 14. The CDR3 bases are TGTGCCAGCAGTTTGCCTAGCGGCCTAGGGGAGGGAGAGACCCAGTACTTC. Amino acid sequence: CASSLPSGLGEGETQYF.

This clone turned up a few times. The rearrangement joins TRBV5-8 to TRBJ2-7, with D maybe TRBD1 (5 bases). The CDR3 totals 14 residues. With 0 bases removed from V and 4 bases from J, the gap between germline ends came to 11 bases. Germline V gives CDR1 SGHTS, CDR2 YDEGEE. CDR3 sequence: CASSLAEQEYEQYF. In DNA, the CDR3 is TGTGCCAGCAGCTTGGCCGAACAGGAGTACGAGCAGTACTTC.

The chain couples TRBV29-1 to TRBJ2-1; D gene ambiguous. The CDR3 has 12 residues. Germline loops: CDR1 SQVTM, CDR2 ANQGSEA. V gave up 3 bases and J gave up 12 bases, with 15 bases separating them. The CDR3 loop reads CSVELSRVGQFF. DNA of the CDR3: TGCAGCGTTGAGCTTTCACGGGTTGGGCAGTTCTTC.

The chain couples TRBV7-8 to TRBJ2-7, with TRBD1 as a possible D gene (7 bases). There are 16 residues in the CDR3. The V gene lost 0 bases and the J gene lost 4 bases, with 16 bases spanning the gap. Germline V CDR1 and CDR2: SGHVS, FQNEAQ. In DNA form, the CDR3 reads TGTGCCAGCAGCTTAGCGATCCAGGGGGGAAGGTACGAGCAGTACTTC. This translates into CASSLAIQGGRYEQYF. The variable domain in full, completed from reference TRBV7-8 and TRBJ2-7, reads GAGVSQSPRYKVAKRGQDVALRCDPISGHVSLFWYQQALGQGPEFLTYFQNEAQLDKSGLPSDRFFAERPEGSVSTLKIQRTQQEDSAVYLCASSLAIQGGRYEQYFGPGTRLTVT.